The clone carrying this T cell receptor (beta chain) was recorded once. Participants were placed into cohorts based on the clinical history they reported. The source of the sample is a study of blood T cell repertoires in COVID-19. This CDR3 contains 13 residues. CDR1 is KGHDR and CDR2 is SFDVKD in the germline V gene. Deletions cut 2 bases from V and 9 bases from J, with 13 bases between. Repertoires were generated with immunoSEQ multiplex PCR, while TCRdb's copy carries only in-frame clones and drops some. The table records around 320,000 clones, almost 90% of them present only once. The source is a woman under 30 with acute COVID-19. The chain combines TRBV24-1 with TRBJ2-7, with D possibly TRBD2 on 6 matching bases. The sequencing input was PBMCs or T cells enriched from blood (not recorded which). CDR3 region: CATSDWGVTRQYF. The CDR3 coding sequence is TGTGCCACCAGTGATTGGGGGGTTACGAGGCAGTACTTC.